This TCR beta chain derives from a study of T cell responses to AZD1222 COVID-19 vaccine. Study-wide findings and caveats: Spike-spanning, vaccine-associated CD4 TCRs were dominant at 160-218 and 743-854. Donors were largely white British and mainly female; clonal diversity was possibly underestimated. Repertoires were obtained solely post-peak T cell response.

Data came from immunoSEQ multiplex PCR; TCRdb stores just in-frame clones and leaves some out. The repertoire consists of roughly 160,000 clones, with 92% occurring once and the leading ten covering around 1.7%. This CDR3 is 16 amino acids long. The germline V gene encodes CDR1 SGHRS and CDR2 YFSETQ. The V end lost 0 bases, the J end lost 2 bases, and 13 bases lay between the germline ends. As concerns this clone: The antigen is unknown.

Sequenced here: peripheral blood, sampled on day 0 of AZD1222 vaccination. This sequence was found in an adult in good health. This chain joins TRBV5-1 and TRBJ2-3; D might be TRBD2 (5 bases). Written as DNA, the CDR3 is TGCGCCAGCAGCTTGGGTCTAGCTACCTACACAGATACGCAGTATTTT. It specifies CASSLGLATYTDTQYF.